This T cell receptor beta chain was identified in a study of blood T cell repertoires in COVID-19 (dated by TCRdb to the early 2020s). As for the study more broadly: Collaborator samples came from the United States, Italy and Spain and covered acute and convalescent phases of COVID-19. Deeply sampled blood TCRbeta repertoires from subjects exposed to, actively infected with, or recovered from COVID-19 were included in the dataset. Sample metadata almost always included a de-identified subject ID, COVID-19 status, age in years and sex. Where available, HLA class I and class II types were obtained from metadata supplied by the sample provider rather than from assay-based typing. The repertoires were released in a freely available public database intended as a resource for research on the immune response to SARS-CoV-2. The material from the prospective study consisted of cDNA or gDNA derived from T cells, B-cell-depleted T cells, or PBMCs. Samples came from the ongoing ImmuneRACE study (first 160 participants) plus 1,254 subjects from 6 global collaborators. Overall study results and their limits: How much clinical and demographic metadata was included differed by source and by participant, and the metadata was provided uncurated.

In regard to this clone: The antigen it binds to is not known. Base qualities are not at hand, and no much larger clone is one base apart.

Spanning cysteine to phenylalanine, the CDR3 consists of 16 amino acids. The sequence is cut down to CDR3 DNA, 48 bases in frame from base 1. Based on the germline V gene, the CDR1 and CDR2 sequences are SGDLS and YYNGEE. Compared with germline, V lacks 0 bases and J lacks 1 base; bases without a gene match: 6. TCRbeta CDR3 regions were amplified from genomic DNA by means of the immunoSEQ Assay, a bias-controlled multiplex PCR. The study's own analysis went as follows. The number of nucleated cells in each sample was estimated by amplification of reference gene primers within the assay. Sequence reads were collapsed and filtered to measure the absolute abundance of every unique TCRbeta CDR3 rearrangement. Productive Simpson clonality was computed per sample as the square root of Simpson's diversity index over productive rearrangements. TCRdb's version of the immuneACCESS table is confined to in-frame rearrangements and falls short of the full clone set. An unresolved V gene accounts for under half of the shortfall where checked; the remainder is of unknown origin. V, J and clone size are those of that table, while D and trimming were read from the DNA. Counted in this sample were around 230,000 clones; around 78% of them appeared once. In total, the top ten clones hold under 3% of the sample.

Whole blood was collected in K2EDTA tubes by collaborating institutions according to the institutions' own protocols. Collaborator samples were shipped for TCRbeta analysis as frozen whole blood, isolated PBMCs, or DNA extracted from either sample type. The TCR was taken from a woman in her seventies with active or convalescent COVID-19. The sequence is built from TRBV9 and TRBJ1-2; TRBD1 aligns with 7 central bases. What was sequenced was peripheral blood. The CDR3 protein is CASSVASGTVNYGYTF. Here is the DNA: TGTGCCAGCAGCGTAGCTTCAGGGACAGTTAACTATGGCTACACCTTC.